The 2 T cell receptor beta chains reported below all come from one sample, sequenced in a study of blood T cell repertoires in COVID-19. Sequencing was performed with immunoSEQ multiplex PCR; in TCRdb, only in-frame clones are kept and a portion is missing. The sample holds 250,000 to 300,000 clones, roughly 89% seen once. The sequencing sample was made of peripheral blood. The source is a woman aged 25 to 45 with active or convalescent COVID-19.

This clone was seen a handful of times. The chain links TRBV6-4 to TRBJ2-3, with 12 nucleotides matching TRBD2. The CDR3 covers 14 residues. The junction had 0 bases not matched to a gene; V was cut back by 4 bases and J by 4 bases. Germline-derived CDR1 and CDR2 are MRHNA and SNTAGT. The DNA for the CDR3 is TGTGCCAGCAGTGGGACTAGCGGGGCAGATACGCAGTATTTT. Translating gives CASSGTSGADTQYF.

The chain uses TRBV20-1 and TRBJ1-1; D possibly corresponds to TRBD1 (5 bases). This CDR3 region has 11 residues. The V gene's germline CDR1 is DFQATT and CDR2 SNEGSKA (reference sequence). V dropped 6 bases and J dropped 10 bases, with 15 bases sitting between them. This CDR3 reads CSAPRGGRAFF. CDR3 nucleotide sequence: TGCAGTGCGCCTCGCGGGGGACGAGCTTTCTTT.